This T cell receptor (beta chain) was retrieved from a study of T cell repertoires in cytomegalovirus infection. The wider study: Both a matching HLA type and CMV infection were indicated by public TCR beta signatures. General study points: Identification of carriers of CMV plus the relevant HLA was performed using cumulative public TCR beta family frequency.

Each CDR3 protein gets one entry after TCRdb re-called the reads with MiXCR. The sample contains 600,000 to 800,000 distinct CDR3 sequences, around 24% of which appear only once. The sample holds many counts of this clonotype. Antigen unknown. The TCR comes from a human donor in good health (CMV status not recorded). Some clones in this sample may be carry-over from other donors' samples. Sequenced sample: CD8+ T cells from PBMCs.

In nucleotides, the CDR3 is TGTGCCAGCAGACCAGCGGTACTTGTCTCCTACGAGCAGTACTTC. It specifies CASRPAVLVSYEQYF. This chain connects TRBV6-1 to TRBJ2-7, with D perhaps matching TRBD2 (5 bases). The CDR3 spans 15 residues. The germline V and J ends were trimmed by 6 bases and 0 bases, with 15 bases remaining between them. Germline CDR1 reads MNHNS; CDR2 reads SASEGT.